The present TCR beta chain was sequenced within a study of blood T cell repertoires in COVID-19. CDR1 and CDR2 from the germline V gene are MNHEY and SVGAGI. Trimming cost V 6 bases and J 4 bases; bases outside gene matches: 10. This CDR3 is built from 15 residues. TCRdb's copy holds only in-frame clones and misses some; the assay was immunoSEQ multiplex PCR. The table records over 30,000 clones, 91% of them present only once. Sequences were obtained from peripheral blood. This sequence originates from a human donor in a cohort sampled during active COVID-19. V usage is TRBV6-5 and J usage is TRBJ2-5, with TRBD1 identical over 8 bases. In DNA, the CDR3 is TGTGCCAGCAGCGGCTGGACAGGGCAAGGAGAGACCCAGTACTTC. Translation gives CASSGWTGQGETQYF.